This T cell receptor (beta chain) was profiled in a study of CD8 T cells in ankylosing spondylitis (dated by TCRdb to 2016 to 2017). Some background on the complete study: The study set out to find disease-linked TCR variants by profiling T cell receptor beta repertoires in ankylosing spondylitis patients and healthy donors. The full study cohort comprised 25 ankylosing spondylitis patients and some 110 healthy donors. Peripheral blood was sampled, and synovial fluid was additionally collected from ankylosing spondylitis patients.

Here is what the overall study found, with its caveats: Some TCR beta motif variants had previously been reported in synovial fluid and blood of reactive arthritis patients, which suggested common disease-initiation mechanisms. In peripheral blood, the disease-linked clones were found at relatively low frequencies and had a CD8+ phenotype. Blood from ankylosing spondylitis patients appeared to be characterized by a TCR beta motif made up of several highly homologous amino acid variants. Significant enrichment of the disease-linked clones was reported in matched synovial fluid samples from ankylosing spondylitis patients.

The sequencer listed for this sample is Illumina HiSeq 2500. Quantitative 5'-RACE with molecular barcodes was used to prepare TCR beta libraries. Per the authors' processing: Disease-linked TCR variants were identified with a new computational method built on a probabilistic model of VDJ rearrangement. TCRdb cleaned the public reads at Q25 with fastp, built clones with MiXCR and kept in-frame beta chains. Entries are consolidated by CDR3 protein sequence, retaining the most common genes and DNA. The V and J calls were not made by the authors but by TCRdb's processing. The sample profile shows 200,000 to 250,000 distinct CDR3 sequences; around 25% of them were found once. 6.6% of the sample is held by the ten biggest clonotypes. This clonotype was observed at least ten times. Its antigen is unknown. Per-base quality was not reported, and no clone a single base away is much larger than it. Via the germline V gene, CDR1 is MNHEY and CDR2 SVGAGI. V lost 4 bases and J lost 0 bases; the stretch between them is 10 bases long. The CDR3 goes from the cysteine to the phenylalanine over 15 residues. The kept DNA is CDR3 alone, 45 bases in frame from the first base.

The sequenced sample was blood, either unsorted or a sorted T cell fraction (not recorded which). The chain couples TRBV6-5 to TRBJ2-1; the D gene cannot be resolved reliably. The TCR comes from a male donor with ankylosing spondylitis or in good health (not recorded which). The CDR3 protein: CASSLGVSSYNEQFF. The DNA sequence reads TGTGCCAGCAGTTTGGGCGTGAGCTCCTACAATGAGCAGTTCTTC.